The 21 T cell receptor beta chains in this list originate from one sample, sequenced in a study of T cells after posttransplantation cyclophosphamide. Here immunoSEQ multiplex PCR was the method, and the copy in TCRdb shows in-frame clones only, minus some. Of tens of thousands of clones listed, roughly nine tenths were seen once; the top ten hold around 1.9%. Control samples came 1 year after myeloablative marrow transplants with methotrexate plus calcineurin inhibitor. Sequencing used PBMCs, obtained about 360 days after allogeneic stem cell transplant with calcineurin inhibitor and methotrexate. Source of these receptors: a female patient aged 30-39 years who received an allogeneic stem cell transplant from an unrelated donor, was CMV-positive, and had acute and chronic GVHD. Some T cells may originate from the graft donor.

The chain couples TRBV11-3 to TRBJ2-5, with TRBD1 matching 12 bases. This CDR3 has 15 residues. Looked up from germline, CDR1 is SGHNT and CDR2 is YENEEA. V shed 6 bases and J 4 bases; nucleotides not matched to a gene: 6. The CDR3: CASSWDRGRRETQYF. As DNA, the CDR3 is TGTGCCAGCAGTTGGGACAGGGGGCGCAGAGAGACCCAGTACTTC.

This chain connects TRBV5-1 to TRBJ2-7; D perhaps matches TRBD2 (7 bases). Germline CDR1 and CDR2: SGHRS and YFSETQ. Trimming removed 7 bases at V and 5 bases at J, with 16 bases between. The CDR3 extends over 13 amino acids. The CDR3 loop is CASYQSGGHEQYF. CDR3 nucleotides: TGCGCCAGCTATCAGTCGGGGGGCCACGAGCAGTACTTC.

V is TRBV7-9 and J is TRBJ1-2; 10 positions match TRBD1. CDR3 length: 15 amino acids. Germline CDR1 SEHNR, CDR2 FQNEAQ (reference sequence). V was clipped by 2 bases and J by 7 bases; unmatched bases: 7. The CDR3 DNA reads TGTGCCAGCAGCTTAATGACAGGGGGCTCTAGTGGCTACACCTTC. Encoded protein: CASSLMTGGSSGYTF.

The chain has TRBV10-1 and TRBJ2-1; D may be TRBD2 (7 bases). V was pared by 0 bases and J by 15 bases, with 12 bases between. Germline CDR1 is WNHNN and CDR2 is SYGVQD (reference sequence). The CDR3 has 12 residues. As DNA, the CDR3 is TGCGCCAGCAGTGAGTCTGGGGGGGCTGGGTTCTTC. It yields the protein CASSESGGAGFF.

This clone was observed a few times. This chain joins TRBV19 and TRBJ1-3; no clear D. This CDR3 region has 13 residues. The V end lost 3 bases, the J end lost 2 bases, and 5 bases lay between the germline ends. Germline V gene data show CDR1 as LNHDA and CDR2 as SQIVND (reference sequence). The CDR3 sequence: CASSIGPGNTIYF. Written as DNA, the CDR3 is TGTGCCAGTAGTATTGGGCCTGGAAACACCATATATTTT.

The chain carries TRBV5-1 and TRBJ1-5; 9 bases line up with TRBD1. Losses at the gene ends were 0 bases for V and 10 bases for J; bases not matched to a gene: 11. Germline V gene lookup returns CDR1 SGHRS and CDR2 YFSETQ. CDR3 length: 16 residues. The CDR3 spells CASSLDRGRGDDPQHF. CDR3 nucleotide sequence: TGCGCCAGCAGCTTGGACAGGGGGCGCGGGGATGACCCCCAGCATTTT.

The CDR3 here is CSVSSGAYEQYV. DNA for the CDR3: TGCAGCGTATCTAGCGGGGCCTACGAGCAGTACGTC. The chain joins TRBV29-1 to TRBJ2-7, with 9 positions matching TRBD2. Germline trimming cut 6 bases from V and 2 bases from J; bases unmatched to any gene: 2. Germline CDR1 SQVTM, CDR2 ANQGSEA. This CDR3 has 12 residues.

The chain has TRBV4-3 and TRBJ1-5; D unresolved. Germline CDR1 reads LGHNA; CDR2 reads YSLEER. The CDR3 is 13 residues long. V was pared by 4 bases and J by 5 bases, with 9 bases between. The CDR3 reads CASSPRIYQPQHF. Here the CDR3 DNA reads TGCGCCAGCAGCCCTAGGATTTATCAGCCCCAGCATTTT.

The genes are TRBV12-5 and TRBJ1-3; D is unresolved. CDR1 and CDR2 from the germline V gene are LGHNT and FRNRAP. Trimming shortened V by 0 bases and J by 1 base, and 4 bases separated the two germline ends. This CDR3 contains 14 residues. The CDR3 reads CASGLVESGNTIYF. Here the CDR3 DNA reads TGTGCTAGTGGTTTGGTAGAGTCTGGAAACACCATATATTTT.

This CDR3 is CASSIRSPNTEAFF. The CDR3 bases are TGTGCCAGTAGTATTAGATCCCCGAACACTGAAGCTTTCTTT. This chain uses TRBV19 with TRBJ1-1; D is uncertain. CDR1 is LNHDA, CDR2 SQIVND, per germline (reference sequence). The CDR3 sequence is 14 residues long. Trimming took 3 bases from V and 1 from J, leaving 9 bases between them.

The chain combines TRBV5-1 with TRBJ2-5; D unresolved. The CDR3 totals 12 residues. CDR1 and CDR2 (germline): SGHRS, YFSETQ. Trimming cost V 3 bases and J 4 bases, with 7 bases left between them. This CDR3 reads CASSSEPETQYF. CDR3 bases: TGCGCCAGCAGCTCAGAACCAGAGACCCAGTACTTC.

The chain uses TRBV7-2 and TRBJ1-3; 9 bases are shared with TRBD1. This CDR3 has 19 amino acids. Looked up from germline, CDR1 is SGHTA and CDR2 is FQGNSA. V lost 2 bases to trimming and J lost 2 bases; unmatched junction nucleotides: 13. The CDR3 region has the DNA TGTGCCAGCAGCTTATTCCCCCCGCCGGGACAGGGTACTGGAAACACCATATATTTT. This translates into CASSLFPPPGQGTGNTIYF. The variable domain in full, with the rest retrieved from reference TRBV7-2 and TRBJ1-3, is GAGVSQSPSNKVTEKGKDVELRCDPISGHTALYWYRQSLGQGLEFLIYFQGNSAPDKSGLPSDRFSAERTGGSVSTLTIQRTQQEDSAVYLCASSLFPPPGQGTGNTIYFGEGSWLTVV.

CDR3 residues: CASSFSSGTHYEQYF. The DNA for the CDR3 is TGTGCCAGCAGCTTCTCTAGCGGAACTCACTACGAGCAGTACTTC. The V call is TRBV27, the J call TRBJ2-7, with 7 bases identical to TRBD2. With 6 bases clipped from V and 3 bases from J, the junction kept 11 bases outside the gene matches. Germline V gene data show CDR1 as MNHEY and CDR2 as SMNVEV (reference sequence). The CDR3 contains 15 residues.

This chain uses TRBV18 with TRBJ2-7; tentative D call: TRBD1 (6 bases). CDR1 is KGHSH, CDR2 LQKENI, per germline. The length of the CDR3 is 14 residues. The germline V and J ends were trimmed by 3 bases and 1 base, with 10 bases remaining between them. The DNA of the CDR3 is TGTGCCAGCTCACCCTGGACAGAGTCCTACGAGCAGTACTTC. Translating gives CASSPWTESYEQYF.

In its sample, this clone was seen a few times. V gene TRBV30 combines with J gene TRBJ1-3; D is uncertain. The germline V gene has CDR1 GTSNPN and CDR2 SVGIG (reference sequence). The CDR3 has 17 residues. V shed 2 bases and J shed 3 bases, with 20 bases lying between them. This CDR3 reads CAWSSRGGRSVGNTIYF. CDR3 bases: TGTGCCTGGAGTAGTCGTGGAGGTAGATCTGTTGGAAACACCATATATTTT.

The V call is TRBV4-3, the J call TRBJ2-3; D not certain. Germline loops: CDR1 LGHNA, CDR2 YSLEER. The CDR3 has 16 amino acids. Trimming stripped 4 bases from V and 0 bases from J, with 14 bases between. CDR3 nucleotides: TGCGCCAGCAGCCCGTATACAGTCACTAGCACAGATACGCAGTATTTT. The encoded protein is CASSPYTVTSTDTQYF.

This chain connects TRBV5-1 to TRBJ2-7; the match to TRBD1 covers 7 bases. This CDR3 has 14 residues. The V gene end was trimmed by 0 bases and the J gene end by 3 bases; junction bases not matched to a gene: 3. Germline CDR1 is SGHRS and CDR2 is YFSETQ. The CDR3 DNA sequence: TGCGCCAGCAGCTTGGAGGGACAGTTCTACGAGCAGTACTTC. Encoded protein: CASSLEGQFYEQYF.

This chain connects TRBV5-1 to TRBJ1-2; 10 nucleotides align to TRBD1. J lost 8 bases, V lost 4 bases, and 11 bases had no gene match. The CDR3 has 15 residues. Germline V gene data show CDR1 as SGHRS and CDR2 as YFSETQ. The CDR3 is CASSMETGGFTGYTF. In nucleotides, the CDR3 is TGCGCCAGCAGCATGGAGACAGGGGGCTTTACGGGCTACACCTTC.

This clone was recorded a few times. This chain links TRBV12-5 with TRBJ2-1, with a tentative D call TRBD1 (5 bases). With 4 bases removed from V and 3 bases from J, the gap between germline ends came to 13 bases. CDR1 is LGHNT, CDR2 FRNRAP, per germline. The CDR3 spans 15 residues. CDR3 DNA: TGTGCTAGTGGTTCTCAGGGCCTCCACTACAATGAGCAGTTCTTC. Amino acids: CASGSQGLHYNEQFF. Together with reference TRBV12-5 and TRBJ2-1, the CDR3 gives the full variable domain: DARVTQTPRHKVTEMGQEVTMRCQPILGHNTVFWYRQTMMQGLELLAYFRNRAPLDDSGMPKDRFSAEMPDATLATLKIQPSEPRDSAVYFCASGSQGLHYNEQFFGPGTRLTVL.

V gene TRBV11-3 combines with J gene TRBJ1-2; a possible D gene is TRBD1 (5 bases). The CDR3 loop spans 12 amino acids. The ends were cut back, 4 bases at V and 7 bases at J, with 10 bases in the middle. Germline CDR1 is SGHNT and CDR2 is YENEEA. CDR3 in amino acids: CASSSSRAGYTF. CDR3 DNA: TGTGCCAGCAGCTCTTCCAGGGCTGGCTACACCTTC. Full variable domain (missing parts from reference TRBV11-3 and TRBJ1-2): EAGVVQSPRYKIIEKKQPVAFWCNPISGHNTLYWYLQNLGQGPELLIRYENEEAVDDSQLPKDRFSAERLKGVDSTLKIQPAELGDSAVYLCASSSSRAGYTFGSGTRLTVV.

The J gene is TRBJ2-6, the V gene TRBV19; a weak D match, TRBD2 (5 bases). The CDR3 spans 16 residues. Per the germline V gene, CDR1 is LNHDA and CDR2 is SQIVND (reference sequence). V lost 1 base and J lost 4, with 11 bases in between. CDR3 nucleotide sequence: TGTGCCAGTAGTATAGGCGGGTGGATGGGGGCCAACGTCCTGACTTTC. Residues: CASSIGGWMGANVLTF.